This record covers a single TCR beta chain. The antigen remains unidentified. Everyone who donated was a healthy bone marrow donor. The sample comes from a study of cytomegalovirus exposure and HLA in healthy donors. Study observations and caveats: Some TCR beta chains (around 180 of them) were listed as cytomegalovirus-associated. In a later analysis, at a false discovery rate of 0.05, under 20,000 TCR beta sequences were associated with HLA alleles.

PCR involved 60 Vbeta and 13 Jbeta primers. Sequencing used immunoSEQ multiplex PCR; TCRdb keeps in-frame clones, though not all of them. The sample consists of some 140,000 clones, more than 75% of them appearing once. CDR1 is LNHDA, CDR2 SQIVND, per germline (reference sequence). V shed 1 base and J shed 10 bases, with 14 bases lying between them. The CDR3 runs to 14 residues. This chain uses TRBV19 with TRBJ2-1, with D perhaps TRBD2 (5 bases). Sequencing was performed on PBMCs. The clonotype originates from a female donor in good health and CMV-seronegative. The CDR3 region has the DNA TGTGCCAGTAGTATAGTACATCGGTGGGAGGAGCAGTTCTTC. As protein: CASSIVHRWEEQFF.